This TCR beta chain is drawn from a study of T-cell reconstitution after alpha-beta-depleted transplantation in children. Trimming took 1 base from V and 7 from J; bases not matched to a gene: 6. The CDR3 has 15 amino acids. This clonotype was seen a handful of times. For TCRbeta, the library was prepared with unique molecular identifiers. TCRdb analysed the PCR reads with MiXCR anew, one entry per CDR3 protein. This sample has hundreds of thousands of distinct CDR3 sequences, with approximately 17% found just once. This receptor was taken from a human donor who donated a stem cell graft to a child with acute myeloid leukemia. The rearrangement joins TRBV12-3 or TRBV12-4 to TRBJ1-5, with 8 bases that match TRBD1. This material consisted of PBMCs from the stem cell graft donor, taken from the stem cell graft. This CDR3 is CASSLEETGAQPQHF. CDR3 coding DNA: TGTGCCAGCAGTTTAGAGGAGACAGGGGCGCAGCCCCAGCATTTT.